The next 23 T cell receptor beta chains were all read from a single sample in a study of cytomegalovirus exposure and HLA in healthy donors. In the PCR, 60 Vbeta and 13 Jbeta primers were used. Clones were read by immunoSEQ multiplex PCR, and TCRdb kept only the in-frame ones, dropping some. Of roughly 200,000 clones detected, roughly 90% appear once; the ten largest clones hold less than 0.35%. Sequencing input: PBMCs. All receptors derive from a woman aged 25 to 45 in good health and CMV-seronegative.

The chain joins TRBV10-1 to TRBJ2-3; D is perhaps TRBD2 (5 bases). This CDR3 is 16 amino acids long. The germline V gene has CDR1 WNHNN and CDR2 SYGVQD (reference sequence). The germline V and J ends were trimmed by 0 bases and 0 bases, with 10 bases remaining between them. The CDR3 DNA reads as TGCGCCAGCAGTGAGTCGCGGGCAGCTAGCACAGATACGCAGTATTTT. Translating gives CASSESRAASTDTQYF.

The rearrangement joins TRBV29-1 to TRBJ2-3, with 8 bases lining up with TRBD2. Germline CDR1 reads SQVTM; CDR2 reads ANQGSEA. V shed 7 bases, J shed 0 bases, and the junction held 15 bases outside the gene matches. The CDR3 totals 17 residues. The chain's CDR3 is CSAQTHMTSASTDTQYF. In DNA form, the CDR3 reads TGCAGCGCTCAGACACACATGACTAGCGCTAGCACAGATACGCAGTATTTT.

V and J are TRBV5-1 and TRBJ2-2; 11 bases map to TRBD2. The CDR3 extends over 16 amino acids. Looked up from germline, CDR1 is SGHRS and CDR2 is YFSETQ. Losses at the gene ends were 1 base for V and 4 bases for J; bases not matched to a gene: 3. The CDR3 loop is CASSLSSGGATGELFF. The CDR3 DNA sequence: TGCGCCAGCAGCTTGAGTAGCGGGGGGGCCACCGGGGAGCTGTTTTTT.

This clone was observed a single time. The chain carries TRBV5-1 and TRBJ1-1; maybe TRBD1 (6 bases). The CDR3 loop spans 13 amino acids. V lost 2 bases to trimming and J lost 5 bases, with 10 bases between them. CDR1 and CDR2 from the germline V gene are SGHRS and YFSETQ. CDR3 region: CASSLQGRTEAFF. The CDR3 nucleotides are TGCGCCAGCAGCTTACAGGGTAGAACTGAAGCTTTCTTT.

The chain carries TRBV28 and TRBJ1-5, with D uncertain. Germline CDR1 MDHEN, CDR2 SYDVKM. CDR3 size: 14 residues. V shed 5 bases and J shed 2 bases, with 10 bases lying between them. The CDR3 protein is CASSPGMGNQPQHF. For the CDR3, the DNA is TGTGCCAGCAGTCCTGGCATGGGCAATCAGCCCCAGCATTTT.

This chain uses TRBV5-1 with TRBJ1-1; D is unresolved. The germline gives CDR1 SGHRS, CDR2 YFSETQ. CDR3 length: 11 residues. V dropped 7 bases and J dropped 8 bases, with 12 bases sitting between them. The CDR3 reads CASGEGREAFF. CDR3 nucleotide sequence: TGCGCCAGCGGTGAGGGTAGAGAAGCTTTCTTT.

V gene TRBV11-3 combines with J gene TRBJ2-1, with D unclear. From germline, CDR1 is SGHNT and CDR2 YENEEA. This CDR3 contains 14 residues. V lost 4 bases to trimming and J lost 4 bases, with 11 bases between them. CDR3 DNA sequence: TGTGCCAGCAGCTCGAGTTCTGTATACAATGAGCAGTTCTTC. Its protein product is CASSSSSVYNEQFF.

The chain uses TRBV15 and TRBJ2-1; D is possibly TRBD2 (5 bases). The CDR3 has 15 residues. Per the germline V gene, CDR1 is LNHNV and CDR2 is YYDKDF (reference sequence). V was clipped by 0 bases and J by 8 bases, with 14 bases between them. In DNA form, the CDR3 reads TGTGCCACCAGCAGAGATATAGACGAGGGTGATGAGCAGTTCTTC. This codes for CATSRDIDEGDEQFF.

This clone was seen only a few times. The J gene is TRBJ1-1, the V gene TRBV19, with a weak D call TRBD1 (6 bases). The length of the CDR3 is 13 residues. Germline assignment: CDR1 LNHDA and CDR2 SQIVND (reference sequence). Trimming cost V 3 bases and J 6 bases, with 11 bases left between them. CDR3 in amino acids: CASSIYRVAEAFF. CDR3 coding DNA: TGTGCCAGTAGTATTTACAGGGTGGCTGAAGCTTTCTTT.

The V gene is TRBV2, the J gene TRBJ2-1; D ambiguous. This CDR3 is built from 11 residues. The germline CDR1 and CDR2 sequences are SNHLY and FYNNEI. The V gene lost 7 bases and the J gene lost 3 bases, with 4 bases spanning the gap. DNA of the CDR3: TGTGCCAGCAACGGCTACAATGAGCAGTTCTTC. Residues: CASNGYNEQFF. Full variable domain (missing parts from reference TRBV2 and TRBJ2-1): EPEVTQTPSHQVTQMGQEVILRCVPISNHLYFYWYRQILGQKVEFLVSFYNNEISEKSEIFDDQFSVERPDGSNFTLKIRSTKLEDSAMYFCASNGYNEQFFGPGTRLTVL.

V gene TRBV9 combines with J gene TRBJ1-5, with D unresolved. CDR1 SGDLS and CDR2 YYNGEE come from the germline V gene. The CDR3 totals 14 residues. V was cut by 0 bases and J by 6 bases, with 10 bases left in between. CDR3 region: CASSVGWASQPQHF. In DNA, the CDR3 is TGTGCCAGCAGCGTAGGTTGGGCGAGTCAGCCCCAGCATTTT.

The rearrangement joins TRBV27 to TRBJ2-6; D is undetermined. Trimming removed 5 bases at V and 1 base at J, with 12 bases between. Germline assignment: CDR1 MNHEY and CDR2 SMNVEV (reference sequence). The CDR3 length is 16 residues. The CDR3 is CASSPGSLSGANVLTF. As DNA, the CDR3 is TGTGCCAGCAGTCCCGGGTCCCTATCTGGGGCCAACGTCCTGACTTTC.

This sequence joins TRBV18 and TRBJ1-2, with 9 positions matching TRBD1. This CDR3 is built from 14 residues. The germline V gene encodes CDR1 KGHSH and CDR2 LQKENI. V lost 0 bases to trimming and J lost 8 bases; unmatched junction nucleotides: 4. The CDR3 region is CASSPPRDRAGYTF. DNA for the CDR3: TGTGCCAGCTCACCACCCCGGGACAGGGCGGGCTACACCTTC.

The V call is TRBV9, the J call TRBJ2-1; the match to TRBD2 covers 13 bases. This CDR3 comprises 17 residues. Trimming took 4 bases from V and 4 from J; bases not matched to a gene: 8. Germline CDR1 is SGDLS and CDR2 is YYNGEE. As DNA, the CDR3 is TGTGCCAGCAGCCCCCGGACTAGCGGGGGCCTGTACAATGAGCAGTTCTTC. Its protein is CASSPRTSGGLYNEQFF.

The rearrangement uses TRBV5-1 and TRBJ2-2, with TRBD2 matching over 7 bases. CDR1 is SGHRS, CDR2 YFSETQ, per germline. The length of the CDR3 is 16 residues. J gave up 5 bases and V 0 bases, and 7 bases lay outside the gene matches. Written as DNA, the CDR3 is TGCGCCAGCAGCTTGGGACTAGCCGATATTACCGGGGAGCTGTTTTTT. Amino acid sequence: CASSLGLADITGELFF.

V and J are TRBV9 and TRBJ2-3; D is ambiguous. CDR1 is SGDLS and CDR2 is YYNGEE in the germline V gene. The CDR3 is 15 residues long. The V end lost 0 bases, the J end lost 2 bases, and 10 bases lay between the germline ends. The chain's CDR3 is CASSVAPRATDTQYF. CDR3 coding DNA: TGTGCCAGCAGCGTAGCGCCCCGAGCCACAGATACGCAGTATTTT.

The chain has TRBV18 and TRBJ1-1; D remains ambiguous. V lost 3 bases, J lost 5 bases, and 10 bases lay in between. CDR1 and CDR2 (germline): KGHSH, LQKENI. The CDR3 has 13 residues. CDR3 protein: CASSPGRGTEAFF. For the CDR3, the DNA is TGTGCCAGCTCACCGGGGAGAGGGACTGAAGCTTTCTTT.

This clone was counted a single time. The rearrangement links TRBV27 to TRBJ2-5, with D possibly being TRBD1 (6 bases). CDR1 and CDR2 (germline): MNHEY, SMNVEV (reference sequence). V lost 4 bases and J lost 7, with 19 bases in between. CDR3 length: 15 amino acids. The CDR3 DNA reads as TGTGCCAGCAGTTCCCAGGGGATGGGGTCTGGGACCCAGTACTTC. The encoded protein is CASSSQGMGSGTQYF.

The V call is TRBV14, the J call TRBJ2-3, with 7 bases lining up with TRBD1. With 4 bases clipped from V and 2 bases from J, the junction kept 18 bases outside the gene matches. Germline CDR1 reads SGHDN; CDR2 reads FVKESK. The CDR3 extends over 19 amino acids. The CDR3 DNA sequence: TGTGCCAGCAGCCGAACACAGGGACAGAACGAACTATTCACAGATACGCAGTATTTT. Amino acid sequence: CASSRTQGQNELFTDTQYF.

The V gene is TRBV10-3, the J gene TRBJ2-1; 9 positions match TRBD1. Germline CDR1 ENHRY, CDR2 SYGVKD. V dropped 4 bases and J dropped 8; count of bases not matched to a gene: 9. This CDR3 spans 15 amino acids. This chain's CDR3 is CAISGTGRTGDEQFF. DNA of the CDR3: TGTGCCATCAGTGGGACGGGAAGGACAGGGGATGAGCAGTTCTTC.

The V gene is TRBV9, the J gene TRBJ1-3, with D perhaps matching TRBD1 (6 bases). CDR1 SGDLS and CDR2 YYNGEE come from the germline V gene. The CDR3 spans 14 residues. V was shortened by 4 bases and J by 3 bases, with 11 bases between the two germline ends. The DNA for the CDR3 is TGTGCCAGCAGCTCACAGGGTAGTGGAAACACCATATATTTT. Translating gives CASSSQGSGNTIYF.

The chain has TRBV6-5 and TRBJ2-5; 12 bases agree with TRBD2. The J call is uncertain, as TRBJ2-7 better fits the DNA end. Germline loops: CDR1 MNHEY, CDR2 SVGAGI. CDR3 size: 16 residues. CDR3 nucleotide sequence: TGTGCCAGCAGTTACTCTACTAGCGGGGGGAAGGACGAGCAGTACTTC. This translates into CASSYSTSGGKDEQYF.

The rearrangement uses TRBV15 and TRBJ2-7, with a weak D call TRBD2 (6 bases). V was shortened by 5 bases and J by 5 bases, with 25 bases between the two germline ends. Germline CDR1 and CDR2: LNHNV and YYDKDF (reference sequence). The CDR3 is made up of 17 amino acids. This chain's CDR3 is CATSGGGTLRFKNEQYF. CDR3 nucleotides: TGTGCCACCAGCGGAGGCGGGACTCTCCGGTTCAAGAACGAGCAGTACTTC.